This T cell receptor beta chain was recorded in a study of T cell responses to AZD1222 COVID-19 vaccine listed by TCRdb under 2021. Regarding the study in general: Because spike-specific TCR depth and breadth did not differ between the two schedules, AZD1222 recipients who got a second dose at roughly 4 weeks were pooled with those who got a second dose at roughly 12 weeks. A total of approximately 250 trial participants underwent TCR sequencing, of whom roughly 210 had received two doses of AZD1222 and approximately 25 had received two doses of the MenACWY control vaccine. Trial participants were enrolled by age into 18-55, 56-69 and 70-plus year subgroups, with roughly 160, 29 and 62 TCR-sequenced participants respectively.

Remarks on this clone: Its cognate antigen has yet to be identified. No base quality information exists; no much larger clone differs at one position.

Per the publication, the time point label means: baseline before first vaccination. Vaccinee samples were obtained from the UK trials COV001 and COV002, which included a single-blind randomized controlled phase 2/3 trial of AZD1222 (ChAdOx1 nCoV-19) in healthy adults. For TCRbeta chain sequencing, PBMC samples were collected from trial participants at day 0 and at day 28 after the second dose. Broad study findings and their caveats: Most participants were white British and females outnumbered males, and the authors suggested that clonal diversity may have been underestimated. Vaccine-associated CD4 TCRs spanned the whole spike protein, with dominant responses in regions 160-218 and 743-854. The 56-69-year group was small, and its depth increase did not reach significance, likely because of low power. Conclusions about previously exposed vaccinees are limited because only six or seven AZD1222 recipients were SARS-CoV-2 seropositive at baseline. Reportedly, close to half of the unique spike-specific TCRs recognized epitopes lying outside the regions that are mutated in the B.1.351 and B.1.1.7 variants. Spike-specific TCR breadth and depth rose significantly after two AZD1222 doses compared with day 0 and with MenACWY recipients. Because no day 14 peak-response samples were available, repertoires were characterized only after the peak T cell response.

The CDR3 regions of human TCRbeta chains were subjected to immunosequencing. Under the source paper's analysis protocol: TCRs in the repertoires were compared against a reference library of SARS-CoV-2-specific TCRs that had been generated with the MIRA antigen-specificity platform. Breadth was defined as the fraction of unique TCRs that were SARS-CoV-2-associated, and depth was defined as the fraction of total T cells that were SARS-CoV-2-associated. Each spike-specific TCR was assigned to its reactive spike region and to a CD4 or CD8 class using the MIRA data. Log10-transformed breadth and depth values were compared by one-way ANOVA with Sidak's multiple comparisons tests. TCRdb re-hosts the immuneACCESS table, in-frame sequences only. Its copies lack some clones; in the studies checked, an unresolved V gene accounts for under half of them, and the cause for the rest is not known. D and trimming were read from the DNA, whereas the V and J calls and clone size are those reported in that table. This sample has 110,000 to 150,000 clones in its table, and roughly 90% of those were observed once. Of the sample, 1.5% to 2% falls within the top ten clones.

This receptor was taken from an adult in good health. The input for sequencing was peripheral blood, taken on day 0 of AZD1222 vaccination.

This receptor carries the CDR3 CAWSVGGARTEAFF. The DNA is TGTGCCTGGAGTGTGGGGGGGGCGCGGACTGAAGCTTTCTTT. This sequence uses TRBV30 and TRBJ1-1; matching of 6 bases hints at TRBD1 as the D gene. CDR1 is given as GTSNPN and CDR2 as SVGIG, both from the germline V gene (reference sequence). Including cysteine and phenylalanine, the CDR3 has 14 amino acids. The only DNA kept is the CDR3, 42 bases in frame from the first base. Between the V and J ends, shortened by 0 bases and 5 bases respectively, the junction contains 13 bases. Reference TRBV30 and TRBJ1-1 genes cover what lies past the CDR3, so the full variable domain is SQTIHQWPATLVQPVGSPLSLECTVEGTSNPNLYWYRQAAGRGLQLLFYSVGIGQISSEVPQNLSASRPQDRQFILSSKKLLLSDSGFYLCAWSVGGARTEAFFGQGTRLTVV.